This T cell receptor (beta chain) was recorded in a study of T-cell reconstitution after alpha-beta-depleted transplantation in children (dated by TCRdb to about 2016). For the study in its entirety: T-cell immune reconstitution after TCRalphabeta/CD19-depleted allogeneic hematopoietic cell transplantation in children was quantitatively tracked in the study by means of TCR repertoire profiling. Broad study findings and their caveats: About two months after transplant, the apparently early recovery of alphabetaT-cell counts reportedly depended on just several hundred clones that had expanded rapidly and came from non-depleted graft cells. In some patients, high TCRbeta diversity at day 60 was attributed to recipient T cells and intrathymic progenitors that had survived conditioning. The frequencies of hyperexpanded clones fell over the following months, and after one year, T-cell counts and TCRbeta diversity were mostly attributed to newly produced T cells.

Interpreted using the paper, the treatment or condition label stands for: allogeneic hematopoietic cell transplantation with graft depleted of TCRalphabeta T cells and CD19 B cells. The transplant recipients were children given TCRalphabeta/CD19-depleted allogeneic hematopoietic cell grafts. Library preparation was by PCR. Sequencing took place on an Illumina HiSeq 2500. TCR library preparation used molecular barcoding, with unique molecular identifiers applied to normalize quantification of the TCRbeta repertoire. TCRdb passed the public sequencing reads through fastp at Q25 and MiXCR, retaining productive beta sequences. Identical CDR3 proteins give one entry, which carries the most common genes and DNA. The sample table records just over 950,000 distinct CDR3 sequences; around 30% of these occur just once. The ten biggest clones cover under 30% of the sample. This clonotype has just a few counts. Its antigen has not been determined. Base quality data are lacking; no much larger clone is found one base away.

From V the trimming removes 2 bases and from J it removes 11 bases, while the gene matches leave 20 bases of the junction unaccounted for. The germline V gene yields LGHNA for CDR1 and YNFKEQ for CDR2. The CDR3, cysteine through phenylalanine, is 18 amino acids long. The retained sequence is limited to the CDR3, 54 bases, with the frame set at the first base. The source was PBMCs, mostly from graft donor cells, collected 360 days after TCRalphabeta/CD19-depleted stem cell transplant. The rearrangement joined TRBV4-2 to TRBJ2-3, with TRBD2 matching 9 junction bases. The clonotype comes from a boy under two years old who had a stem cell transplant for SCID, so the T cells may come from the graft donor. The DNA sequence follows: TGTGCCAGCAGCCAACAGATAGCGGGGGCGTCCGCGCTTGGAAAGCAGTATTTT. The resulting protein is CASSQQIAGASALGKQYF.